The 2 T cell receptor beta chains below come from one sample, sequenced in a study of blood T cell repertoires in COVID-19. Method: immunoSEQ multiplex PCR; TCRdb's copy keeps in-frame clones and lacks some. The sample has 35,000 to 45,000 clones, approximately 84% seen once; the top ten hold around 14%. Sequencing used peripheral blood. Receptor source: a woman between 70 and 85 years old in a cohort sampled during active COVID-19.

The chain uses TRBV27 and TRBJ1-1, with a weak D call TRBD1 (6 bases). CDR3 size: 17 residues. In germline, CDR1 is MNHEY, CDR2 SMNVEV (reference sequence). V lost 0 bases and J 0 bases, leaving 14 bases between the germline ends. The CDR3 DNA is TGTGCCAGCAGTTTATCTACTGGGGACACCGTGAACACTGAAGCTTTCTTT. Protein product: CASSLSTGDTVNTEAFF.

This clone was seen a handful of times. This chain links TRBV5-1 with TRBJ2-7; 10 bases are shared with TRBD2. V lost 6 bases, J lost 2 bases, and 17 bases stayed unmatched. The CDR3 loop spans 18 amino acids. Germline CDR1 and CDR2: SGHRS and YFSETQ. CDR3: CASTYTGDSGLAAYEQYF. The CDR3 region has the DNA TGCGCCAGCACATATACAGGGGATTCAGGACTAGCGGCCTACGAGCAGTACTTC.